Listed here are 28 T cell receptor beta chains from one sample, sequenced in a study of cytomegalovirus exposure and HLA in healthy donors. Vbeta (60) and Jbeta (13) primers were used in the PCR. The repertoire was sequenced with immunoSEQ multiplex PCR; TCRdb's copy has only in-frame clones and lacks some. This table has 180,000 or so clones, 82% appearing once. Input material: PBMCs. These receptors came from a woman between 45 and 60 years old in good health and CMV-seropositive.

V is TRBV7-3 and J is TRBJ2-1, with 11 bases identical to TRBD2. This CDR3 comprises 13 residues. The V gene end was trimmed by 5 bases and the J gene end by 16 bases; junction bases not matched to a gene: 10. Germline CDR1 SGHTA, CDR2 FQGTGA. The CDR3 here is CASSLAGGRPIFF. CDR3 nucleotide sequence: TGTGCCAGCAGCCTAGCGGGAGGAAGACCTATATTCTTC.

Concerning this clone: One end of the junction does not line up with germline, which may come from a read error. The chain links TRBV7-9 to TRBJ2-7; D possibly corresponds to TRBD2 (6 bases). The CDR3 is made up of 14 amino acids. CDR1 SEHNR and CDR2 FQNEAQ come from the germline V gene (reference sequence). CDR3 in DNA: TGTGCCAGCAGCTTAGGGTCAGGAGGGACGGCCCGGGACTTC. Its translation: CASSLGSGGTARDF.

This clone was detected only a few times. A read error may produce the germline difference seen at one junction end. The rearrangement uses TRBV5-6 and TRBJ1-2; no clear D gene. Germline V gene data show CDR1 as SGHDT and CDR2 as YYEEEE. The CDR3 has 13 residues. CDR3 nucleotide sequence: TGTGCCAGCAGCTTCGAACAAAACTATGGCTACATCTTC. As protein: CASSFEQNYGYIF.

This clone was observed a handful of times. The V gene is TRBV5-1, the J gene TRBJ2-1, with TRBD2 identical over 11 bases. The CDR3 has 14 residues. The V and J ends lost 5 bases and 4 bases, in that order; junction bases with no gene match: 2. Germline CDR1 and CDR2: SGHRS and YFSETQ. The CDR3 nucleotides are TGCGCCAGCAGTTCTAGCGGGAGGTACAATGAGCAGTTCTTC. This gives the protein CASSSSGRYNEQFF.

V gene TRBV6-6 combines with J gene TRBJ2-7; D may be TRBD1 (5 bases). Looked up from germline, CDR1 is MNHNY and CDR2 is SVGAGI (reference sequence). This CDR3 region has 14 residues. Trimming shortened V by 4 bases and J by 9 bases, and 19 bases separated the two germline ends. The CDR3 sequence is CASSFDSLLEGQYF. The CDR3 DNA sequence: TGTGCCAGCAGTTTCGACAGCCTTCTTGAAGGGCAGTACTTC.

This clone was counted between two and nine times. The chain uses TRBV2 and TRBJ1-6; D may be TRBD1 (6 bases). CDR1 is SNHLY and CDR2 is FYNNEI in the germline V gene. The CDR3 length is 16 residues. Trimming removed 4 bases at V and 0 bases at J, with 10 bases between. CDR3 protein: CASSGGQSSYNSPLHF. CDR3 sequence (DNA): TGTGCCAGCAGTGGAGGACAGAGCTCCTATAATTCACCCCTCCACTTT.

The DNA of the CDR3 is TGTGCCAGCTCACTCACAGGTAGCAATCAGCCCCAGCATTTT. This encodes CASSLTGSNQPQHF. The V call is TRBV18, the J call TRBJ1-5, with D perhaps matching TRBD1 (5 bases). The CDR3 is 14 amino acids. V was shortened by 4 bases and J by 0 bases, with 7 bases between the two germline ends. Germline CDR1 and CDR2: KGHSH and LQKENI.

V usage is TRBV6-9 and J usage is TRBJ2-7; TRBD1 matches at 9 bases. The junction had 7 bases not matched to a gene; V was cut back by 0 bases and J by 4 bases. Germline CDR1 is MNHGY and CDR2 is SVAAGI. This CDR3 has 16 residues. The CDR3 DNA reads as TGTGCCAGCAGTTATTCCCCCGGGACAGGGTATTACGAGCAGTACTTC. Translating it yields CASSYSPGTGYYEQYF.

The J gene is TRBJ1-1, the V gene TRBV28; 9 nucleotides match TRBD1. CDR3 length equals 13 residues. Germline V lookup: CDR1 MDHEN, CDR2 SYDVKM. With V trimmed by 6 bases and J by 11 bases, 10 bases remained unmatched. The CDR3 region has the DNA TGTGCCAGCAGACCCCGGGGACAGGGACGGGCTTTCTTT. Its protein product is CASRPRGQGRAFF. The whole variable domain, remainder taken from reference TRBV28 and TRBJ1-1, is DVKVTQSSRYLVKRTGEKVFLECVQDMDHENMFWYRQDPGLGLRLIYFSYDVKMKEKGDIPEGYSVSREKKERFSLILESASTNQTSMYLCASRPRGQGRAFFGQGTRLTVV.

This chain joins TRBV6-1 and TRBJ1-1; D gene ambiguous. Between the trimmed V and J ends, which lost 3 bases and 4 bases, there was a span of 9 bases. From germline, CDR1 is MNHNS and CDR2 SASEGT. The CDR3 is 13 amino acids. CDR3 nucleotide sequence: TGTGCCAGCAGTGAGAGACGGGGCACTGAAGCTTTCTTT. Its protein is CASSERRGTEAFF.

V gene TRBV19 combines with J gene TRBJ2-1; 16 nucleotides line up with TRBD2. CDR1 is LNHDA, CDR2 SQIVND, per germline (reference sequence). This CDR3 comprises 16 residues. Unmatched junction bases numbered 8, after V lost 5 bases and J lost 10 bases. CDR3 nucleotide sequence: TGTGCCAGTAGTGGCGGGACTAGCGGGGGGGCGGGGGAGCAGTTCTTC. Translating gives CASSGGTSGGAGEQFF.

The chain joins TRBV15 to TRBJ2-7; 7 bases are a match to TRBD1. After removal of 0 bases from V and 2 bases from J, the junction contained 13 bases not matched to a gene. This CDR3 region has 18 residues. Looked up from germline, CDR1 is LNHNV and CDR2 is YYDKDF (reference sequence). The DNA of the CDR3 is TGTGCCACCAGCAGAGATCTTCAGACAGGGTTCTTTCCCTACGAGCAGTACTTC. Encoded protein: CATSRDLQTGFFPYEQYF. Combining the CDR3 with reference TRBV15 and TRBJ2-7 gives the whole variable domain DAMVIQNPRYQVTQFGKPVTLSCSQTLNHNVMYWYQQKSSQAPKLLFHYYDKDFNNEADTPDNFQSRRPNTSFCFLDIRSPGLGDTAMYLCATSRDLQTGFFPYEQYFGPGTRLTVT.

The CDR3 coding sequence is TGTGCCAGCGGAAGGGACAGTCCTTATAATTCACCCCTCCACTTT. Its protein is CASGRDSPYNSPLHF. The chain has TRBV28 and TRBJ1-6; 7 bases are a match to TRBD1. Per germline, CDR1 MDHEN and CDR2 SYDVKM. V was clipped by 8 bases and J by 4 bases; unmatched bases: 8. This CDR3 contains 15 residues.

This clone was seen a handful of times. The rearrangement joins TRBV18 to TRBJ2-1; D is undetermined. The germline V and J ends were trimmed by 0 bases and 7 bases, with 10 bases remaining between them. The CDR3 spans 14 residues. CDR1 is KGHSH, CDR2 LQKENI, per germline. CDR3 sequence: CASSPPGPFNEQFF. DNA of the CDR3: TGTGCCAGCTCACCACCCGGTCCGTTTAATGAGCAGTTCTTC. The variable domain in full, with the rest retrieved from reference TRBV18 and TRBJ2-1, is NAGVMQNPRHLVRRRGQEARLRCSPMKGHSHVYWYRQLPEEGLKFMVYLQKENIIDESGMPKERFSAEFPKEGPSILRIQQVVRGDSAAYFCASSPPGPFNEQFFGPGTRLTVL.

The V and J genes are TRBV2 and TRBJ2-2, with TRBD1 identical over 7 bases. The CDR3 covers 16 residues. Germline values: CDR1 SNHLY, CDR2 FYNNEI. The ends lost 8 bases at V and 4 bases at J; junction bases unmatched: 13. DNA of the CDR3: TGTGCCAGCCGCTTTTTGACAGGGATCAGCACCGGGGAGCTGTTTTTT. The encoded protein is CASRFLTGISTGELFF.

The chain is built from TRBV7-9 and TRBJ2-5, with D possibly matching TRBD2 (5 bases). The germline gives CDR1 SEHNR, CDR2 FQNEAQ (reference sequence). Trimming pared 5 bases from V and 1 base from J, leaving 14 bases between. The CDR3 is 15 amino acids. CDR3 bases: TGTGCCAGCAGCCCCCGGGCTAGCAGCCAAGAGACCCAGTACTTC. It codes for CASSPRASSQETQYF.

This chain links TRBV11-2 with TRBJ2-3; TRBD2 is a possible D gene (6 bases). This CDR3 has 15 residues. The germline gives CDR1 SGHAT, CDR2 FQNNGV. The V end lost 5 bases, the J end lost 0 bases, and 12 bases lay between the germline ends. This CDR3 reads CASSPRDLSTDTQYF. The CDR3 nucleotides read TGTGCCAGCAGCCCCCGGGACTTAAGCACAGATACGCAGTATTTT.

The chain joins TRBV5-4 to TRBJ2-7, with 8 bases lining up with TRBD2. CDR3 length: 17 amino acids. Germline V gives CDR1 SGHNT, CDR2 YYREEE (reference sequence). The ends lost 1 base at V and 5 bases at J; junction bases unmatched: 14. The CDR3 region has the DNA TGTGCCAGCAGCTTGCGTCCAACCCAGAGCGGGAGTAACGAGCAGTACTTC. Amino acid sequence: CASSLRPTQSGSNEQYF. Variable domain in full (rest from reference TRBV5-4 and TRBJ2-7): ETGVTQSPTHLIKTRGQQVTLRCSSQSGHNTVSWYQQALGQGPQFIFQYYREEENGRGNFPPRFSGLQFPNYSSELNVNALELDDSALYLCASSLRPTQSGSNEQYFGPGTRLTVT.

V and J are TRBV19 and TRBJ1-6; 7 bases agree with TRBD1. This CDR3 comprises 15 residues. V lost 6 bases, J lost 6 bases, and 8 bases stayed unmatched. Per germline, CDR1 LNHDA and CDR2 SQIVND (reference sequence). CDR3 bases: TGTGCCAGTAGCCCGACAGGGAAGGGTAATTCACCCCTCCACTTT. Protein product: CASSPTGKGNSPLHF.

The CDR3 nucleotides are TGTGCCAGCAGGGTTACAGGGTTCACTAATGAAAAACTGTTTTTT. This encodes CASRVTGFTNEKLFF. This chain joins TRBV2 and TRBJ1-4, with D perhaps matching TRBD1 (6 bases). There are 15 residues in the CDR3. V was cut by 6 bases and J by 2 bases, with 13 bases left in between. Per the germline V gene, CDR1 is SNHLY and CDR2 is FYNNEI.

The rearrangement uses TRBV28 and TRBJ2-3; D is undetermined. The germline CDR1 and CDR2 sequences are MDHEN and SYDVKM. V gave up 2 bases and J gave up 6 bases, with 15 bases separating them. The CDR3 runs to 15 residues. Here the CDR3 DNA reads TGTGCCAGCAGTTTAGATTTATCTCGTGCGGATACGCAGTATTTT. Translated: CASSLDLSRADTQYF.

This clone was observed a handful of times. The chain carries TRBV18 and TRBJ2-1; D gene unclear. The CDR3 length is 14 residues. Germline values: CDR1 KGHSH, CDR2 LQKENI. V dropped 2 bases and J dropped 5 bases, with 10 bases sitting between them. The DNA for the CDR3 is TGTGCCAGCTCACCAAGCCGCACTCACAATGAGCAGTTCTTC. Residues: CASSPSRTHNEQFF.

The chain uses TRBV5-1 and TRBJ1-2, with TRBD1 matching 9 bases. The CDR3 length is 16 residues. Germline lookup yields CDR1 SGHRS and CDR2 YFSETQ. Germline trimming cut 4 bases from V and 8 bases from J; bases unmatched to any gene: 15. CDR3: CASSPVPGQGLGGYTF. The CDR3 DNA follows: TGCGCCAGCAGCCCGGTGCCGGGACAGGGCTTGGGGGGCTACACCTTC.

V is TRBV5-4 and J is TRBJ2-1; 11 positions agree with TRBD2. Germline CDR1 reads SGHNT; CDR2 reads YYREEE (reference sequence). This CDR3 has 16 amino acids. Trimming took 2 bases from V and 1 from J; bases not matched to a gene: 2. This chain's CDR3 is CASSFGTSGSYNEQFF. Here the CDR3 DNA reads TGTGCCAGCAGCTTTGGGACTAGCGGATCCTACAATGAGCAGTTCTTC.

A remark on this clone: A read error may account for a junction end that differs from germline. This sequence joins TRBV7-9 and TRBJ2-7; D possibly corresponds to TRBD2 (5 bases). The CDR3 contains 12 residues. Germline-derived CDR1 and CDR2 are SEHNR and FQNEAQ (reference sequence). The CDR3 DNA reads TGTTCCAGCAGCTGGGAGCGCTACGAGCAGTACTTC. Residues: CSSSWERYEQYF. The whole variable domain, filled in from reference TRBV7-9 and TRBJ2-7, reads DTGVSQNPRHKITKRGQNVTFRCDPISEHNRLYWYRQTLGQGPEFLTYFQNEAQLEKSRLLSDRFSAERPKGSFSTLEIQRTEQGDSAMYLCSSSWERYEQYFGPGTRLTVT.

With regard to this clone: At one end the junction does not follow the germline gene, possibly because of a read error. The chain couples TRBV11-2 to TRBJ2-4; D may be TRBD2 (5 bases). The CDR3 extends over 14 amino acids. From germline, CDR1 is SGHAT and CDR2 FQNNGV. This CDR3 reads CASSPSLAKNSQYF. CDR3 DNA: TGTGCCAGCAGCCCGAGCCTAGCCAAAAACAGTCAGTACTTC.

This chain connects TRBV4-1 to TRBJ1-5; D is unresolved. V was pared by 2 bases and J by 4 bases, with 6 bases between. The germline CDR1 and CDR2 sequences are MGHRA and YSYEKL. There are 13 residues in the CDR3. The CDR3 region is CASSQSWNQPQHF. The CDR3 coding sequence is TGCGCCAGCAGCCAAAGCTGGAATCAGCCCCAGCATTTT.

This rearrangement joins TRBV9 to TRBJ1-2; 9 positions agree with TRBD1. The CDR3 has 14 amino acids. Germline V gene lookup returns CDR1 SGDLS and CDR2 YYNGEE. The V gene end was trimmed by 4 bases and the J gene end by 8 bases; junction bases not matched to a gene: 9. The CDR3 DNA reads as TGTGCCAGCAGCTCCGGACAGGGGTTTGGCGGCTACACCTTC. Translation: CASSSGQGFGGYTF.